This T cell receptor beta chain comes out of a study of Graves' ophthalmopathy and Graves' hyperthyroidism (dated by TCRdb to the late 2010s). Regarding the research as a whole: A patient counted as having stable hyperthyroidism if there was no progression to ophthalmopathy within 18 months of follow-up. TCR beta repertoire signatures were used to distinguish Graves' ophthalmopathy from Graves' hyperthyroidism and to predict progression to ophthalmopathy. The independent validation cohort included under 20 hyperthyroidism patients plus 17 patients who later progressed from hyperthyroidism to ophthalmopathy. Following sampling, methimazole starting at 30 mg daily was administered to hyperthyroidism patients, and high-dose intravenous methylprednisolone was administered to ophthalmopathy patients. To explore V-J signatures that distinguish ophthalmopathy from hyperthyroidism, a discovery set of more than 90 patients was enrolled, made up of 43 with ophthalmopathy and roughly 55 with stable hyperthyroidism. In roughly 6 hyperthyroidism patients, the T-cell repertoire of thyroid tissue was compared with the T-cell repertoire of blood. In total, approximately 140 blood samples were TCR-sequenced: approximately 42 ophthalmopathy, some 80 hyperthyroidism and 17 hyperthyroidism-to-ophthalmopathy patients.

For repertoire sequencing, TCR beta CDR3 regions were amplified from RNA transcripts. The first round was an RT-PCR using HTBI primers with the Qiagen OneStep RT-PCR kit, and this first round was followed by a second-round multiplex PCR, then size selection and purification. Libraries were sequenced paired-end with 100 bp reads on an Illumina HiSeq2000. The study's processing was this. SOAPnuke was used for read processing, and reads with adapters, uncalled bases, a mean Phred below 15, or no exact constant-primer or identifier match were discarded. COPE v1.2.5 was used to merge the high-quality paired reads. Unique nucleotide sequences were defined as clonotypes and aligned to IMGT TRB V, D and J references using MiTCR v1.1. Analysis was restricted to V-J combinations with a frequency above 0.0001, which covered 98% to 99.2% of repertoires. For each V-J combination, a TCR clonal expansion and chaos score was defined as the ratio of F50 clonal expansion to chaos observed in the TCRdist matrix. Welch's t-statistics and random forest were used to reduce features to about a dozen V-J combinations, which were fed into a naive Bayes classifier. The similarity between thyroid and blood repertoires was quantified using the Morisita-Horn index. TCRdb handled the public reads itself, with Q25 trimming in fastp and clone calling in MiXCR, and kept productive beta chains. Rows merge per CDR3 protein into single entries with the most common DNA and genes. The V and J calls come from TCRdb's annotation, not from the publication. This sample holds 500,000 to 600,000 distinct CDR3 sequences; under 40% were observed only once. The ten top clones hold over 3.5% of the sample.

General conclusions and limits of the study: In validation, the model predicted ophthalmopathy progression with about 71% sensitivity and about 73% specificity; around twelve predicted patients were CT-confirmed with GO in a median of roughly 6.8 months. Most expanded thyroid clonotypes with frequency above 0.001 were also detected in blood, suggesting blood repertoires may reflect the thyroid immune response. In cross-validation, the 13-signature model distinguished ophthalmopathy from stable hyperthyroidism with less than 90% sensitivity and about 81% specificity, while in the test set the corresponding values were about 80% and 75%. No statistical method was used to predetermine the sample size, and group allocation was not hidden from the investigators.

This clonotype was recorded at least ten times. Its antigen remains unidentified. No much larger clone exists at a distance of one base, and base qualities are not known. Including cysteine and phenylalanine, the CDR3 has 15 amino acids. Solely the CDR3 DNA is kept, with 45 bases framed from the first base. Trimming takes 3 bases from V and 0 bases from J, and the germline ends sit 10 bases apart. As encoded in the germline V gene, CDR1 is KGHDR while CDR2 is SFDVKD. Patients with hyperthyroidism were aged 18 to 65 years, had been newly diagnosed, and had a disease duration of less than 2 months. Patients were excluded if they had other autoimmune diseases, uncontrolled infections, pregnancy or lactation. Diagnosis was based on clinical symptoms, serum thyroxine, TRAb, thyroid ultrasound and orbital computed tomography. Total RNA was extracted using Trizol reagent, and RNA quality was checked on an Agilent 2100 Bioanalyzer.

This TCR derives from an adult man with Graves' hyperthyroidism. The chain is encoded by TRBV24-1 joined to TRBJ1-2, with an unclear D gene assignment. Material: peripheral blood or thyroid tissue (not recorded which). The nucleotides are TGTGCCACCAGTGATAACGGGATAGCTAACTATGGCTACACCTTC. This yields the protein CATSDNGIANYGYTF.